The 29 T cell receptor beta chains below all came from one sample that was sequenced in a study of cytomegalovirus exposure and HLA in healthy donors. Use of 60 Vbeta and 13 Jbeta primers characterized the PCR. Using immunoSEQ multiplex PCR, the repertoire was profiled, and TCRdb retains in-frame clones only, with some absent. This table holds about 150,000 clones, about 72% found once. The sequenced material came from PBMCs. These receptor sequences come from a man aged 40-49 years in good health and CMV-seronegative.

This clone was observed a few times. The V and J genes are TRBV6-1 and TRBJ2-7; 9 bases map to TRBD1. The junction had 5 bases not matched to a gene; V was cut back by 1 base and J by 4 bases. The CDR3 totals 15 residues. CDR1 and CDR2 from the germline V gene are MNHNS and SASEGT. CDR3 DNA: TGTGCCAGCAGTGAAGGGGGGACAGGGCATTACGAGCAGTACTTC. Its protein is CASSEGGTGHYEQYF.

The sample holds a few counts of this clone. The CDR3 DNA is TGTGCCAGTACCACAGGGAACACTGAAGCTTTCTTT. The encoded protein is CASTTGNTEAFF. The rearrangement links TRBV19 to TRBJ1-1; perhaps TRBD1 as D (5 bases). Germline CDR1 LNHDA, CDR2 SQIVND (reference sequence). Trimming took 7 bases from V and 1 from J, leaving 7 bases between them. There are 12 residues in the CDR3.

The V call is TRBV30, the J call TRBJ1-5; D gene unclear. There are 13 residues in the CDR3. Germline assignment: CDR1 GTSNPN and CDR2 SVGIG (reference sequence). V lost 3 bases and J 6 bases, leaving 12 bases between the germline ends. The DNA for the CDR3 is TGTGCCTGGAGCGGAGGGTTCGCTCAGCCCCAGCATTTT. Translated, it gives CAWSGGFAQPQHF.

This clone was seen a single time. Here the CDR3 DNA reads TGCGCCAGCAGCCAAGATCGGAGTGTTACCTACGAGCAGTACTTC. Translated: CASSQDRSVTYEQYF. The chain has TRBV4-1 and TRBJ2-7; D call uncertain. Trimming left V 0 bases short and J 2 bases short, with 11 bases between. The CDR3 extends over 15 amino acids. CDR1 is MGHRA and CDR2 is YSYEKL in the germline V gene.

J is TRBJ2-2 and V is TRBV5-1, with 8 bases identical to TRBD2. CDR1 is SGHRS, CDR2 YFSETQ, per germline. V shed 4 bases and J 2 bases; nucleotides not matched to a gene: 7. This CDR3 contains 16 residues. CDR3 sequence (DNA): TGCGCCAGCAGCCTACTAGCGGACTCAAACACCGGGGAGCTGTTTTTT. Amino acids: CASSLLADSNTGELFF.

The chain links TRBV13 to TRBJ2-4; 12 bases map to TRBD2. Germline CDR1 is PRHDT and CDR2 is FYEKMQ (reference sequence). The CDR3 runs 19 residues. Unmatched junction bases numbered 16, after V lost 4 bases and J lost 6 bases. The CDR3 spells CASSSILAGGVGGGNIQYF. DNA for the CDR3: TGTGCCAGCAGCTCGATACTAGCGGGGGGTGTCGGGGGTGGAAACATTCAGTACTTC.

The DNA for the CDR3 is TGTGCCAGCAGCGATCAGGGGGCTTCCGGGGAGCTGTTTTTT. It codes for CASSDQGASGELFF. This chain connects TRBV6-4 to TRBJ2-2; 8 bases map to TRBD1. The CDR3 is made up of 14 amino acids. CDR1 is MRHNA and CDR2 is SNTAGT in the germline V gene. Trimming removed 6 bases from V and 6 bases from J; junction bases left unmatched: 6.

The rearrangement links TRBV6-5 to TRBJ2-7, with D possibly TRBD2 on 6 matching bases. CDR1 is MNHEY and CDR2 is SVGAGI in the germline V gene. The CDR3 covers 14 residues. The ends were cut back, 5 bases at V and 2 bases at J, with 13 bases in the middle. CDR3 sequence: CASSGPGGTYEQYF. The CDR3 nucleotides are TGTGCCAGCAGTGGGCCTGGCGGGACCTACGAGCAGTACTTC.

This sequence joins TRBV5-4 and TRBJ2-1, with 12 bases matching TRBD2. V lost 4 bases, J lost 7 bases, and 9 bases stayed unmatched. CDR1 and CDR2 (germline): SGHNT, YYREEE (reference sequence). The CDR3 consists of 16 residues. CDR3 DNA sequence: TGTGCCAGCAGCCCTGCCCGACTAGCGGGAGTGAATGAGCAGTTCTTC. It codes for CASSPARLAGVNEQFF. Filled out from reference TRBV5-4 and TRBJ2-1, the complete variable domain reads ETGVTQSPTHLIKTRGQQVTLRCSSQSGHNTVSWYQQALGQGPQFIFQYYREEENGRGNFPPRFSGLQFPNYSSELNVNALELDDSALYLCASSPARLAGVNEQFFGPGTRLTVL.

The gene calls are TRBV7-9 and TRBJ2-1; TRBD2 aligns across 10 bases. CDR1 and CDR2 (germline): SEHNR, FQNEAQ (reference sequence). The CDR3 spans 16 residues. Trimming took 3 bases from V and 5 from J; bases not matched to a gene: 7. This CDR3 reads CASSFSSGGYHNEQFF. The CDR3 bases are TGTGCCAGCAGCTTTTCTAGCGGGGGATACCACAATGAGCAGTTCTTC.

The genes are TRBV4-3 and TRBJ2-1; a possible D gene is TRBD1 (6 bases). V was clipped by 3 bases and J by 2 bases, with 14 bases between them. The CDR3 has 16 amino acids. Germline CDR1 and CDR2: LGHNA and YSLEER. CDR3 in amino acids: CASSQVGGVTYNEQFF. CDR3 bases: TGCGCCAGCAGCCAGGTAGGGGGAGTAACCTACAATGAGCAGTTCTTC.

The rearrangement uses TRBV5-8 and TRBJ2-5, with TRBD2 identical over 14 bases. The J segment lost 3 bases and the V segment lost 3 bases, leaving 1 base of the junction unmatched. The CDR3 is made up of 15 amino acids. Germline V gene data show CDR1 as SGHTS and CDR2 as YDEGEE. The DNA for the CDR3 is TGTGCCAGCAGCTGGGGACTAGCGGGAGAAGAGACCCAGTACTTC. Its translation: CASSWGLAGEETQYF.

V gene TRBV11-2 combines with J gene TRBJ2-2, with TRBD2 as a possible D gene (6 bases). The V end was cut by 6 bases, the J end by 4 bases, with 18 bases between. This CDR3 contains 16 residues. The germline V gene encodes CDR1 SGHAT and CDR2 FQNNGV. The CDR3 region has the DNA TGTGCCAGCAGACGACCTTGGAGGGATCGCACCGGGGAGCTGTTTTTT. It is translated as CASRRPWRDRTGELFF.

The chain combines TRBV7-9 with TRBJ1-2, with D possibly matching TRBD1 (5 bases). Germline V gives CDR1 SEHNR, CDR2 FQNEAQ (reference sequence). V was trimmed by 5 bases and J by 4 bases, leaving 11 bases between them. The CDR3 extends over 13 amino acids. In DNA, the CDR3 is TGTGCCAGCAGCCTACAGGTTTTCTATGGCTACACCTTC. Protein product: CASSLQVFYGYTF. Complete variable domain (other parts from reference TRBV7-9 and TRBJ1-2): DTGVSQNPRHKITKRGQNVTFRCDPISEHNRLYWYRQTLGQGPEFLTYFQNEAQLEKSRLLSDRFSAERPKGSFSTLEIQRTEQGDSAMYLCASSLQVFYGYTFGSGTRLTVV.

The CDR3 bases are TGTGCCAGCCGTCCCAGCACAGGCGGCTACGAGCAGTACTTC. Encoded protein: CASRPSTGGYEQYF. The rearrangement links TRBV7-9 to TRBJ2-7; the D gene is possibly TRBD1 (5 bases). CDR1 is SEHNR and CDR2 is FQNEAQ in the germline V gene (reference sequence). Trimming removed 8 bases from V and 3 bases from J, with 17 bases in between. There are 14 residues in the CDR3.

This clone was observed a few times. The chain couples TRBV5-1 to TRBJ2-5; tentatively, D is TRBD2 (5 bases). This CDR3 is built from 16 residues. Germline lookup yields CDR1 SGHRS and CDR2 YFSETQ. Between the trimmed V and J ends, which lost 5 bases and 0 bases, there was a span of 17 bases. Here the CDR3 DNA reads TGCGCCAGCAGGACGGGATGGAGCGGATACCAAGAGACCCAGTACTTC. This gives the protein CASRTGWSGYQETQYF. The full variable domain, its missing parts supplied by reference TRBV5-1 and TRBJ2-5, is KAGVTQTPRYLIKTRGQQVTLSCSPISGHRSVSWYQQTPGQGLQFLFEYFSETQRNKGNFPGRFSGRQFSNSRSEMNVSTLELGDSALYLCASRTGWSGYQETQYFGPGTRLLVL.

The genes are TRBV4-3 and TRBJ2-5; D not resolved. Germline CDR1 is LGHNA and CDR2 is YSLEER. With 5 bases removed from V and 5 bases from J, the gap between germline ends came to 27 bases. The CDR3 loop spans 18 amino acids. The CDR3 bases are TGCGCCAGCAGCATACGTCTAAGGCGGAAGAGGTCCGGCGAGACCCAGTACTTC. The encoded protein is CASSIRLRRKRSGETQYF.

The chain couples TRBV7-8 to TRBJ1-4; D remains unclear. The CDR3 has 15 residues. Germline values: CDR1 SGHVS, CDR2 FQNEAQ. The germline V and J ends were trimmed by 7 bases and 6 bases, with 18 bases remaining between them. The CDR3 coding sequence is TGTGCCAGCACCCTCTCCCCCGCACTCCATGAAAAACTGTTTTTT. Its protein is CASTLSPALHEKLFF. Together with reference TRBV7-8 and TRBJ1-4, the CDR3 gives the full variable domain: GAGVSQSPRYKVAKRGQDVALRCDPISGHVSLFWYQQALGQGPEFLTYFQNEAQLDKSGLPSDRFFAERPEGSVSTLKIQRTQQEDSAVYLCASTLSPALHEKLFFGSGTQLSVL.

The chain links TRBV11-2 to TRBJ1-4; 7 bases fit TRBD1. The V segment lost 4 bases and the J segment 6 bases; nucleotides outside the gene matches: 8. Germline lookup yields CDR1 SGHAT and CDR2 FQNNGV. The CDR3 contains 15 residues. The CDR3: CASSSNRGFDEKLFF. CDR3 nucleotides: TGTGCCAGCAGCTCGAACAGGGGTTTTGATGAAAAACTGTTTTTT.

The chain combines TRBV5-4 with TRBJ2-5; D is uncertain. V lost 1 base to trimming and J lost 3 bases, with 4 bases between them. CDR3 length: 12 amino acids. Germline assignment: CDR1 SGHNT and CDR2 YYREEE (reference sequence). CDR3 coding DNA: TGTGCCAGCAGCTTGACAGAAGAGACCCAGTACTTC. As protein: CASSLTEETQYF.

This chain uses TRBV10-2 with TRBJ1-1, with D perhaps TRBD1 (5 bases). From germline, CDR1 is WSHSY and CDR2 SAAADI. Trimming stripped 2 bases from V and 11 bases from J, with 12 bases between. This CDR3 is 12 amino acids long. As DNA, the CDR3 is TGCGCCAGCAGTGAGGGGTGGGGCAGGGCTTTCTTT. This codes for CASSEGWGRAFF.

This clone was counted a few times. The rearrangement joins TRBV6-5 to TRBJ2-5; 7 bases fit TRBD1. V lost 6 bases and J lost 5; bases outside the gene matches: 6. The CDR3 is 13 amino acids. Germline CDR1 is MNHEY and CDR2 is SVGAGI. CDR3 sequence reads: CASRETGIETQYF. The CDR3 DNA follows: TGTGCCAGCAGAGAGACAGGGATCGAGACCCAGTACTTC.

The gene calls are TRBV4-3 and TRBJ2-7, with D possibly being TRBD1 (5 bases). CDR1 and CDR2 (germline): LGHNA, YSLEER. This CDR3 is 14 amino acids long. Trimming pared 4 bases from V and 2 bases from J, leaving 12 bases between. CDR3 amino acids: CASSLRVWAYEQYF. DNA for the CDR3: TGCGCCAGCAGCCTCAGGGTGTGGGCCTACGAGCAGTACTTC.

The CDR3 protein is CASSPFLPRGEQFF. In nucleotides, the CDR3 is TGTGCCAGCAGCCCATTCCTCCCGCGGGGGGAGCAGTTCTTC. This chain connects TRBV9 to TRBJ2-1; 7 bases map to TRBD2. Germline values: CDR1 SGDLS, CDR2 YYNGEE. The V and J ends lost 4 bases and 10 bases, in that order; junction bases with no gene match: 11. The CDR3 spans 14 residues.

The V gene is TRBV14, the J gene TRBJ2-3; a weak D match, TRBD2 (5 bases). V was shortened by 4 bases and J by 0 bases, with 11 bases between the two germline ends. From germline, CDR1 is SGHDN and CDR2 FVKESK. This CDR3 is 15 amino acids long. The DNA of the CDR3 is TGTGCCAGCAGCCGCGGAGGTTATAGCACAGATACGCAGTATTTT. Its protein is CASSRGGYSTDTQYF.

V and J are TRBV5-6 and TRBJ1-1, with a weak D call TRBD1 (5 bases). The length of the CDR3 is 14 residues. CDR1 and CDR2 from the germline V gene are SGHDT and YYEEEE. V lost 0 bases to trimming and J lost 3 bases, with 9 bases between them. CDR3 DNA sequence: TGTGCCAGCAGCTTGGATGCAGGGTACACTGAAGCTTTCTTT. Translated: CASSLDAGYTEAFF.

This clone was detected once. V usage is TRBV27 and J usage is TRBJ2-2; the D gene is possibly TRBD2 (5 bases). The CDR3 totals 13 residues. Trimming took 6 bases from V and 9 from J, leaving 14 bases between them. CDR1 and CDR2 (germline): MNHEY, SMNVEV (reference sequence). CDR3 DNA: TGTGCCAGCAGGCCCAACGGGGAGCGGGAGCTGTTTTTT. Protein sequence: CASRPNGERELFF.

This sequence joins TRBV4-1 and TRBJ2-7, with 7 bases fitting TRBD2. Per germline, CDR1 MGHRA and CDR2 YSYEKL. The trim removed 0 bases at V and 2 bases at J, leaving 10 bases unmatched. CDR3 length: 17 amino acids. CDR3 loop: CASSQEDSGLYTYEQYF. The CDR3 nucleotides read TGCGCCAGCAGCCAAGAGGATAGCGGGCTATACACCTACGAGCAGTACTTC.

This chain links TRBV18 with TRBJ1-4; D unclear. The V and J ends lost 5 bases and 0 bases respectively, with 7 bases between them. CDR3 length: 14 residues. Germline V gives CDR1 KGHSH, CDR2 LQKENI. The chain's CDR3 is CASSITATNEKLFF. The CDR3 DNA sequence: TGTGCCAGCTCAATTACAGCAACTAATGAAAAACTGTTTTTT.